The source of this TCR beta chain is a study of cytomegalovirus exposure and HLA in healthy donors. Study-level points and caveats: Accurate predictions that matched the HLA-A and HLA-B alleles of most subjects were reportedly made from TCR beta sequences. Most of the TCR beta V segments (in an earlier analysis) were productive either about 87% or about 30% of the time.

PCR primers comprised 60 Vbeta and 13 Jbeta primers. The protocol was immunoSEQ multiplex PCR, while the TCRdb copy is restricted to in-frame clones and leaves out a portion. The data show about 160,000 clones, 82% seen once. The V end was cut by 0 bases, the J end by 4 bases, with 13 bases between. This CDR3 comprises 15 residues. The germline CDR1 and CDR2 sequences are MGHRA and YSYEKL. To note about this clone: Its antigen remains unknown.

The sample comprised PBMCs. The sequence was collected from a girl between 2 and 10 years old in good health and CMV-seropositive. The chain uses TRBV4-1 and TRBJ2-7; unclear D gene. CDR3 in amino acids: CASSQDLAVAYEQYF. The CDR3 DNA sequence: TGCGCCAGCAGCCAAGACTTGGCGGTCGCTTACGAGCAGTACTTC.